One sample yielded the 23 T cell receptor beta chains listed below, sequenced in a study of T cell responses to AZD1222 COVID-19 vaccine. The repertoire was sequenced with immunoSEQ multiplex PCR; TCRdb's copy has only in-frame clones and lacks some. This sample carries around 79,000 clones, about 90% of them seen once, and the ten largest clones take less than 1.6%. Sequences were derived from peripheral blood, sampled on day 0 of AZD1222 vaccination. These receptors all come from an adult in good health.

V usage is TRBV5-1 and J usage is TRBJ2-1, with 7 bases identical to TRBD2. The CDR3 has 15 amino acids. Trimming removed 4 bases from V and 2 bases from J; junction bases left unmatched: 6. Germline CDR1 reads SGHRS; CDR2 reads YFSETQ. The chain's CDR3 is CASSPRGDTYNEQFF. DNA for the CDR3: TGCGCCAGCAGCCCCCGGGGGGATACCTACAATGAGCAGTTCTTC.

This clone is labeled medium-sized. The chain recombines TRBV13 with TRBJ1-1; TRBD1 matches at 9 bases. The germline CDR1 and CDR2 sequences are PRHDT and FYEKMQ (reference sequence). Losses at the gene ends were 4 bases for V and 3 bases for J; bases not matched to a gene: 9. CDR3 length equals 16 residues. The DNA for the CDR3 is TGTGCCAGCAGCTACTACTTCCGGGACAGGGACACTGAAGCTTTCTTT. Protein: CASSYYFRDRDTEAFF. The full variable domain, with the rest looked up from reference TRBV13 and TRBJ1-1, is AAGVIQSPRHLIKEKRETATLKCYPIPRHDTVYWYQQGPGQDPQFLISFYEKMQSDKGSIPDRFSAQQFSDYHSELNMSSLELGDSALYFCASSYYFRDRDTEAFFGQGTRLTVV.

The chain joins TRBV6-4 to TRBJ1-2, with D unclear. V dropped 0 bases and J dropped 7 bases, with 9 bases sitting between them. Germline CDR1 and CDR2: MRHNA and SNTAGT. This CDR3 is 13 amino acids long. The CDR3 DNA is TGTGCCAGCAGTGACTCGGTATCCGGTGGCTACACCTTC. This translates into CASSDSVSGGYTF.

V gene TRBV6-6 combines with J gene TRBJ1-4, with 10 bases aligning to TRBD1. The CDR3 consists of 14 residues. Germline assignment: CDR1 MNHNY and CDR2 SVGAGI (reference sequence). Trimming removed 3 bases from V and 7 bases from J; junction bases left unmatched: 2. The CDR3 DNA reads as TGTGCCAGCAGTTATGGGACAGGGGCTGAAAAACTGTTTTTT. Protein sequence: CASSYGTGAEKLFF.

The chain links TRBV6-5 to TRBJ1-5; 7 bases agree with TRBD1. Germline loops: CDR1 MNHEY, CDR2 SVGAGI. Trimming cost V 6 bases and J 5 bases; bases outside gene matches: 4. CDR3 length: 13 residues. The CDR3 DNA reads as TGTGCCAGCAGCCTAACAGGGGATCAGCCCCAGCATTTT. This codes for CASSLTGDQPQHF.

This rearrangement joins TRBV28 to TRBJ2-1, with D hard to call. The ends were cut back, 8 bases at V and 5 bases at J, with 7 bases in the middle. The CDR3 is made up of 11 amino acids. From germline, CDR1 is MDHEN and CDR2 SYDVKM. The CDR3 nucleotides read TGTGCCAGCTATAAGAACAATGAGCAGTTCTTC. Its translation: CASYKNNEQFF. Filled out from reference TRBV28 and TRBJ2-1, the complete variable domain reads DVKVTQSSRYLVKRTGEKVFLECVQDMDHENMFWYRQDPGLGLRLIYFSYDVKMKEKGDIPEGYSVSREKKERFSLILESASTNQTSMYLCASYKNNEQFFGPGTRLTVL.

CDR3 nucleotides: TGTGCCAGCAGTGAATCGGGCCTGAGCTCCTACGAGCAGTACTTC. It translates to CASSESGLSSYEQYF. The chain links TRBV27 to TRBJ2-7, with no clear D. Germline V gives CDR1 MNHEY, CDR2 SMNVEV (reference sequence). The CDR3 totals 15 residues. V was cut by 5 bases and J by 0 bases, with 14 bases left in between.

This clone was detected once. The J gene is TRBJ2-1, the V gene TRBV18; TRBD1 matches at 8 bases. Trimming removed 5 bases from V and 10 bases from J; junction bases left unmatched: 4. This CDR3 is built from 12 residues. The V gene's germline CDR1 is KGHSH and CDR2 LQKENI. CDR3 region: CASSLTGDEQFF. In DNA, the CDR3 is TGTGCCAGCTCATTGACAGGGGACGAGCAGTTCTTC.

The chain is built from TRBV9 and TRBJ1-6, with D uncertain. The germline V and J ends were trimmed by 3 bases and 6 bases, with 13 bases remaining between them. Germline CDR1 is SGDLS and CDR2 is YYNGEE. There are 15 residues in the CDR3. The CDR3 sequence is CASSASAGVNSPLHF. As DNA, the CDR3 is TGTGCCAGCAGCGCCTCGGCAGGAGTTAATTCACCCCTCCACTTT.

The rearrangement uses TRBV5-1 and TRBJ1-1, with D possibly being TRBD1 (5 bases). V was cut by 4 bases and J by 0 bases, with 13 bases left in between. The CDR3 loop spans 15 amino acids. The germline CDR1 and CDR2 sequences are SGHRS and YFSETQ. The CDR3: CASSTRQHMNTEAFF. CDR3 bases: TGCGCCAGCAGCACCCGACAGCACATGAACACTGAAGCTTTCTTT.

The table lists this clone with a few counts. The V and J genes are TRBV19 and TRBJ1-1; TRBD1 matches at 9 bases. Germline V gene lookup returns CDR1 LNHDA and CDR2 SQIVND (reference sequence). V shed 5 bases and J 3 bases; nucleotides not matched to a gene: 1. The CDR3 has 13 amino acids. CDR3 nucleotide sequence: TGTGCCAGTAGTTGGGACAGGGACACTGAAGCTTTCTTT. Its translation: CASSWDRDTEAFF.

This sequence joins TRBV19 and TRBJ1-5; 7 nucleotides align to TRBD1. Germline CDR1 and CDR2: LNHDA and SQIVND (reference sequence). The CDR3 has 12 amino acids. V shed 9 bases, J shed 4 bases, and the junction held 3 bases outside the gene matches. The CDR3: CASRQGNQPQHF. The CDR3 region has the DNA TGTGCCAGCCGACAGGGTAATCAGCCCCAGCATTTT. Using reference TRBV19 and TRBJ1-5 for the parts outside the CDR3, the full variable domain is DGGITQSPKYLFRKEGQNVTLSCEQNLNHDAMYWYRQDPGQGLRLIYYSQIVNDFQKGDIAEGYSVSREKKESFPLTVTSAQKNPTAFYLCASRQGNQPQHFGDGTRLSIL.

As to this clone: The junction departs from germline at one end; a sequencing error may be responsible. V is TRBV9 and J is TRBJ2-1, with D hard to call. CDR3 length equals 15 residues. The V gene's germline CDR1 is SGDLS and CDR2 YYNGEE. The CDR3 DNA follows: TGTGCCAGCAGCCTAGTAGGAATCTCCAACAATGAGCAGTTCTTC. This sequence encodes CASSLVGISNNEQFF.

This rearrangement joins TRBV15 to TRBJ1-4, with D maybe TRBD1 (6 bases). The CDR3 runs 16 residues. Germline CDR1 reads LNHNV; CDR2 reads YYDKDF (reference sequence). Trimming removed 0 bases from V and 0 bases from J, with 8 bases in between. The CDR3 DNA is TGTGCCACCAGCAGAGACAGACAGGCAACTAATGAAAAACTGTTTTTT. This gives the protein CATSRDRQATNEKLFF.

The rearrangement links TRBV11-2 to TRBJ1-2, with unresolved D. The CDR3 length is 12 residues. Deletions cut 1 base from V and 12 bases from J, with 12 bases between. CDR1 and CDR2 from the germline V gene are SGHAT and FQNNGV. The CDR3 loop reads CASSLVTGAHTF. DNA for the CDR3: TGTGCCAGCAGCTTAGTAACGGGCGCGCACACCTTC.

This chain uses TRBV30 with TRBJ2-7; 10 positions agree with TRBD1. Germline V lookup: CDR1 GTSNPN, CDR2 SVGIG (reference sequence). V shed 8 bases, J shed 4 bases, and the junction held 8 bases outside the gene matches. The CDR3 has 13 amino acids. The CDR3 sequence is CAGGTGAGYEQYF. CDR3 DNA sequence: TGTGCCGGGGGGACAGGGGCTGGGTACGAGCAGTACTTC.

The gene calls are TRBV19 and TRBJ1-5; 9 bases agree with TRBD1. This CDR3 comprises 15 residues. CDR1 LNHDA and CDR2 SQIVND come from the germline V gene (reference sequence). Trimming at V came to 6 bases and at J to 7 bases, leaving 10 bases not matched to a gene. Here the CDR3 reads CASSRGQGGGQPQHF. The DNA for the CDR3 is TGTGCCAGTAGCAGGGGACAGGGCGGAGGGCAGCCCCAGCATTTT.

The chain recombines TRBV30 with TRBJ2-5; no firm D call. The CDR3 spans 11 residues. V was shortened by 3 bases and J by 5 bases, with 7 bases between the two germline ends. Germline V gives CDR1 GTSNPN, CDR2 SVGIG (reference sequence). The CDR3 sequence is CAWSVDETQYF. The DNA of the CDR3 is TGTGCCTGGAGCGTTGATGAGACCCAGTACTTC. The full variable domain, its missing parts supplied by reference TRBV30 and TRBJ2-5, is SQTIHQWPATLVQPVGSPLSLECTVEGTSNPNLYWYRQAAGRGLQLLFYSVGIGQISSEVPQNLSASRPQDRQFILSSKKLLLSDSGFYLCAWSVDETQYFGPGTRLLVL.

This rearrangement joins TRBV5-8 to TRBJ1-1; unclear D gene. In germline, CDR1 is SGHTS, CDR2 YDEGEE. The CDR3 runs to 14 residues. V was clipped by 1 base and J by 2 bases, with 9 bases between them. The CDR3 loop is CASSLLRKNTEAFF. The CDR3 DNA sequence: TGTGCCAGCAGCTTGTTACGGAAAAACACTGAAGCTTTCTTT.

This chain uses TRBV2 with TRBJ1-4; tentatively, D is TRBD1 (5 bases). The CDR3 runs 14 residues. The germline gives CDR1 SNHLY, CDR2 FYNNEI. Deletions cut 7 bases from V and 10 bases from J, with 19 bases between. The CDR3 sequence: CASNRILDGAKLFF. Written as DNA, the CDR3 is TGTGCCAGCAATCGGATCCTGGACGGGGCAAAACTGTTTTTT.

The chain links TRBV24-1 to TRBJ2-2, with a weak D call TRBD1 (5 bases). V lost 3 bases and J lost 3, with 13 bases in between. The germline CDR1 and CDR2 sequences are KGHDR and SFDVKD. The CDR3 is 16 residues long. Here the CDR3 DNA reads TGTGCCACCAGTGATAACGGCAGGGAATACACCGGGGAGCTGTTTTTT. This translates into CATSDNGREYTGELFF.

In its sample, this clone was seen a few times. The V and J genes are TRBV27 and TRBJ2-2; no clear D. The CDR3 runs to 12 residues. V was clipped by 10 bases and J by 3 bases, with 9 bases between them. The germline V gene has CDR1 MNHEY and CDR2 SMNVEV (reference sequence). In DNA form, the CDR3 reads TGTGCCACCATAGATCACACCGGGGAGCTGTTTTTT. It codes for CATIDHTGELFF.

The V gene is TRBV7-9, the J gene TRBJ2-7; TRBD2 aligns across 9 bases. Germline V gene sequence: CDR1 SEHNR, CDR2 FQNEAQ (reference sequence). Trimming cost V 5 bases and J 0 bases; bases outside gene matches: 5. This CDR3 region has 15 residues. CDR3 nucleotides: TGTGCCAGCAGCGGCACTAGCGGGTACTCCTACGAGCAGTACTTC. Its protein is CASSGTSGYSYEQYF.